This T cell receptor (beta chain) was captured by sequencing in a study of T cells after yellow fever vaccination. The 5'RACE template-switching step produced TCR cDNA and added a universal primer site and UMIs. TCRdb re-derived calls from the 5' RACE reads in MiXCR, one entry per CDR3 protein. Here the sample spans a few hundred thousand distinct CDR3 sequences, about 3.7% being singletons. CDR3 length: 13 amino acids. Per germline, CDR1 MNHEY and CDR2 SVGAGI. With respect to this clonotype: Its antigen remains unknown. A single base separates this from a much larger clone, so it may be a read error.

The study, taken as a whole, reports: The study found a weaker secondary response that peaked faster, day 5 versus 15. Within FACS-sorted repertoires, abundant clonotypes contaminating from the bulk population could be present. Clones that expanded after primary vaccination mostly reappeared after the booster (approximately 96% CD4, around 87% CD8).

The TCR comes from a man in his late teens or twenties who received the YFV17D yellow fever vaccine. J is TRBJ2-5 and V is TRBV6-5; D is uncertain. The sequences come from PBMCs, collected 15 days after the yellow fever booster vaccination. The CDR3 DNA sequence: TGTTCCAGCGCCCTTTATCGGGAAGAGACCCAGTACTTC. Encoded protein: CSSALYREETQYF.